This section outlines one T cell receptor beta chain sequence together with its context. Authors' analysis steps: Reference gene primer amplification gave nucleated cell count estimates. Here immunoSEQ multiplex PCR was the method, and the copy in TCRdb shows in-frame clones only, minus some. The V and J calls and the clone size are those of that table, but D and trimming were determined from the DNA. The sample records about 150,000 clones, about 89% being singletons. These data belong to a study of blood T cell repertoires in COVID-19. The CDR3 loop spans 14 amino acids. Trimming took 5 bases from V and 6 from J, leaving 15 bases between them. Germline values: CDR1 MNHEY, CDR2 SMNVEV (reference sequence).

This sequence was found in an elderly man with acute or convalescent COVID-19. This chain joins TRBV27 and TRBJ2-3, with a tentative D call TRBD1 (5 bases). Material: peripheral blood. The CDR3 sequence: CASSQKPGLDTQYF. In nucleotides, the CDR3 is TGTGCCAGCAGTCAAAAACCAGGGTTGGATACGCAGTATTTT.